These 17 T cell receptor beta chains were all obtained from the same sample, sequenced in a study of blood T cells in healthy people across ages. A J-beta primer mix and a sample-barcoded 5' primer were used in a second PCR of roughly 6 to 12 cycles. TCRdb used MiXCR to reprocess the 5' RACE reads, holding one entry per CDR3 protein. The sample contains around 2 million distinct CDR3 sequences, around 42% of which appear only once. The source material was blood. Source of these receptors: a human donor in good health.

The J gene is TRBJ2-1, the V gene TRBV20-1; weak D call: TRBD1 (5 bases). The germline gives CDR1 DFQATT, CDR2 SNEGSKA (reference sequence). Trimming shortened V by 6 bases and J by 5 bases, and 23 bases separated the two germline ends. The CDR3 is 16 amino acids. CDR3 DNA: TGCAGTGCGGGGCGGCGAACCACCCACCGACACAATGAGCAGTTCTTC. Amino acid sequence: CSAGRRTTHRHNEQFF.

The chain joins TRBV6-2 or TRBV6-3 to TRBJ1-2; tentative D call: TRBD1 (5 bases). CDR3 length equals 12 residues. Trimming took 8 bases from V and 6 from J, leaving 13 bases between them. From germline, CDR1 is MNHEY and CDR2 SVGEGT. This chain's CDR3 is CASEGTVHGYTF. CDR3 nucleotides: TGTGCCAGCGAGGGGACGGTCCATGGCTACACCTTC.

This clonotype came up a few times. The rearrangement uses TRBV29-1 and TRBJ2-7, with 12 bases lining up with TRBD1. CDR1 and CDR2 from the germline V gene are SQVTM and ANQGSEA. V was clipped by 6 bases and J by 6 bases; unmatched bases: 3. The CDR3 loop spans 12 amino acids. The CDR3 nucleotides are TGCAGCGTCGGGACAGGGGGCCGCGAGCAGTACTTC. Its protein product is CSVGTGGREQYF.

The V gene is TRBV20-1, the J gene TRBJ1-5; D call uncertain. Germline CDR1 is DFQATT and CDR2 is SNEGSKA (reference sequence). V lost 7 bases to trimming and J lost 3 bases, with 13 bases between them. The CDR3 consists of 13 residues. CDR3 nucleotides: TGCAGTGGCGAACAAAGTTTCAATCAGCCCCAGCATTTT. Its translation: CSGEQSFNQPQHF.

The chain employs TRBV5-1 and TRBJ2-3; D possibly corresponds to TRBD2 (7 bases). Looked up from germline, CDR1 is SGHRS and CDR2 is YFSETQ. This CDR3 contains 14 residues. The V and J ends lost 5 bases and 6 bases respectively, with 16 bases between them. CDR3: CASRRGREEDTQYF. The DNA of the CDR3 is TGCGCCAGCAGGCGGGGGCGTGAGGAGGATACGCAGTATTTT.

V gene TRBV7-2 combines with J gene TRBJ2-1; 7 nucleotides align to TRBD2. The germline CDR1 and CDR2 sequences are SGHTA and FQGNSA. The CDR3 spans 16 residues. Trimming removed 7 bases from V and 1 base from J; junction bases left unmatched: 10. The CDR3 here is CASTTERGGSYNEQFF. CDR3 nucleotides: TGTGCCAGCACCACCGAGCGGGGAGGGTCCTACAATGAGCAGTTCTTC.

This clonotype was found a few times. The chain couples TRBV5-5 to TRBJ2-3; D unresolved. Germline lookup yields CDR1 SGHKS and CDR2 YYEKEE (reference sequence). The germline V and J ends were trimmed by 0 bases and 1 base, with 9 bases remaining between them. The CDR3 covers 15 residues. As DNA, the CDR3 is TGTGCCAGCAGCTTGGAGGGCACTCGCACAGATACGCAGTATTTT. This gives the protein CASSLEGTRTDTQYF.

The chain uses TRBV7-9 and TRBJ2-1; 7 positions match TRBD1. CDR1 and CDR2 (germline): SEHNR, FQNEAQ (reference sequence). With 7 bases clipped from V and 5 bases from J, the junction kept 5 bases outside the gene matches. There are 13 residues in the CDR3. Here the CDR3 reads CASKRQGHNEQFF. DNA for the CDR3: TGTGCCAGCAAACGACAGGGCCACAATGAGCAGTTCTTC.

Regarding this clonotype: The junction and the germline gene differ at one end; a read error may be behind it. The chain employs TRBV24-1 and TRBJ2-1, with 13 bases that match TRBD2. This CDR3 comprises 20 residues. From germline, CDR1 is KGHDR and CDR2 SFDVKD. The CDR3 DNA sequence: TGTGCCACCAATGATGTCGTAGGACTAGCGGGGGTAAGCTCCTACAATGAGCAGTTCTTC. As protein: CATNDVVGLAGVSSYNEQFF.

J is TRBJ1-2 and V is TRBV29-1; D gene uncertain. This CDR3 contains 12 residues. Trimming stripped 1 base from V and 2 bases from J, with 5 bases between. CDR1 is SQVTM and CDR2 is ANQGSEA in the germline V gene. CDR3 region: CSVEVTNYGYTF. Here the CDR3 DNA reads TGCAGCGTTGAAGTAACGAACTATGGCTACACCTTC.

This clonotype has only a few counts. CDR3 in DNA: TGTGCCAGCAGCCCCGCAGGGGGCATCTACAATGAGCAGTTCTTC. It codes for CASSPAGGIYNEQFF. The chain has TRBV6-2 or TRBV6-3 and TRBJ2-1; 8 bases align to TRBD1. The V gene's germline CDR1 is MNHEY and CDR2 SVGEGT. V trimming: 6 bases; J trimming: 3 bases; junction bases outside the gene matches: 7. This CDR3 is built from 15 residues.

For this clonotype: One junction end does not reproduce the germline sequence, and a read error may be involved. The V and J genes are TRBV4-3 and TRBJ1-1, with a tentative D call TRBD1 (6 bases). Germline values: CDR1 LGHNA, CDR2 YSLEER. The CDR3 totals 13 residues. CDR3 loop: CASSSYRDTEAFF. The DNA for the CDR3 is TGCGCCAGCAGTTCCTACCGGGACACCGAAGCTTTCTTT.

This clonotype has more than one count but fewer than ten. The chain carries TRBV18 and TRBJ2-6; D may be TRBD1 (6 bases). Germline CDR1 KGHSH, CDR2 LQKENI. The CDR3 spans 20 residues. V lost 3 bases to trimming and J lost 6 bases, with 27 bases between them. The CDR3 DNA is TGTGCCAGCTCACCGAGGACAGTAACTACGGGTCTCTCGGTGGCCAACGTCCTGACTTTC. Amino acid sequence: CASSPRTVTTGLSVANVLTF.

About this clonotype: This may stem from a read error, because a much larger clone lies one nucleotide away. The chain joins TRBV10-3 to TRBJ2-1; 8 bases map to TRBD1. Germline-derived CDR1 and CDR2 are ENHRY and SYGVKD. The CDR3 is 12 amino acids. Trimming took 7 bases from V and 10 from J; bases not matched to a gene: 6. The CDR3 nucleotides read TGTGCCATCACTCCAGGGGGCTACGAGCAGTTCTTC. Amino acid sequence: CAITPGGYEQFF.

This chain joins TRBV2 and TRBJ1-4; no reliable D call. Trimming shortened V by 7 bases and J by 8 bases, and 11 bases separated the two germline ends. The V gene's germline CDR1 is SNHLY and CDR2 FYNNEI. The CDR3 loop spans 12 amino acids. Here the CDR3 reads CASKGLEEKLFF. Written as DNA, the CDR3 is TGTGCCAGCAAAGGATTAGAGGAAAAACTGTTTTTT.

The chain employs TRBV29-1 and TRBJ2-5; 7 bases match TRBD2. The assigned J gene may be wrong: the sequence end matches TRBJ2-7 better. Germline CDR1 reads SQVTM; CDR2 reads ANQGSEA. This CDR3 is built from 12 residues. CDR3 amino acids: CSVGEGLYEQYF. The CDR3 bases are TGCAGCGTTGGGGAGGGCCTCTACGAGCAGTACTTC.

The chain recombines TRBV7-8 with TRBJ2-5, with D maybe TRBD1 (5 bases). Germline CDR1 SGHVS, CDR2 FQNEAQ. CDR3 length equals 14 residues. Trimming stripped 5 bases from V and 5 bases from J, with 15 bases between. CDR3 in DNA: TGTGCCAGCAGCCCAAATCGACAGATGGAGACCCAGTACTTC. This gives the protein CASSPNRQMETQYF.